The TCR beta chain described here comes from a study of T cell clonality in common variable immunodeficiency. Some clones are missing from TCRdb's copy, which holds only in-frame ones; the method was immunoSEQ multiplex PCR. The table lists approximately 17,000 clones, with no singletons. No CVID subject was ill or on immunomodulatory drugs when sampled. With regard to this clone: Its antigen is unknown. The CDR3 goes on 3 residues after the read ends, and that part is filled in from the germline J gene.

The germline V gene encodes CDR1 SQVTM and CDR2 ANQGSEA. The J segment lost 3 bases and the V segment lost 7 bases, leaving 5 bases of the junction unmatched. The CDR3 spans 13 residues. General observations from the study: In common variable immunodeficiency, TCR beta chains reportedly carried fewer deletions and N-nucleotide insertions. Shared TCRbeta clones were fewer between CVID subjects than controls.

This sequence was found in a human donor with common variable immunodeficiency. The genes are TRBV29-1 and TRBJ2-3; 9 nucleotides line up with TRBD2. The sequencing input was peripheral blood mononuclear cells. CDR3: CSGRLAATDTQYF. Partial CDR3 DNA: TGCAGCGGGAGACTAGCGGCTACAGATACG.